A single sample is the source of the 4 T cell receptor beta chains below, sequenced in a study of blood T cell repertoires in COVID-19. Assay: immunoSEQ multiplex PCR; the TCRdb copy retains only in-frame clones and omits some. This table holds 270,000 or so clones, about nine tenths found once. Sequenced input: peripheral blood. The receptors derive from a woman in her 30s with active or convalescent COVID-19.

V is TRBV29-1 and J is TRBJ1-4; D gene unclear. The CDR3 spans 13 residues. V lost 4 bases to trimming and J lost 3 bases, with 9 bases between them. CDR1 is SQVTM, CDR2 ANQGSEA, per germline. CDR3 region: CSVGRGSNEKLFF. CDR3 nucleotides: TGCAGCGTTGGCCGGGGTTCTAATGAAAAACTGTTTTTT. Based on the CDR3 plus reference TRBV29-1 and TRBJ1-4, the full variable domain is SAVISQKPSRDICQRGTSLTIQCQVDSQVTMMFWYRQQPGQSLTLIATANQGSEATYESGFVIDKFPISRPNLTFSTLTVSNMSPEDSSIYLCSVGRGSNEKLFFGSGTQLSVL.

CDR3 DNA sequence: TGTGCCTGGAGTATACAGTACAATGAGCAGTTCTTC. Translated, it gives CAWSIQYNEQFF. The V gene is TRBV30, the J gene TRBJ2-1; D not certain. This CDR3 has 12 residues. Deletions cut 2 bases from V and 4 bases from J, with 6 bases between. Germline CDR1 reads GTSNPN; CDR2 reads SVGIG (reference sequence).

This clone occurred a few times. V and J are TRBV19 and TRBJ1-4, with a tentative D call TRBD1 (5 bases). CDR3 length: 14 residues. V lost 11 bases and J lost 2, with 15 bases in between. In germline, CDR1 is LNHDA, CDR2 SQIVND (reference sequence). The CDR3 bases are TGTGCCGACCCCAGGGATACGACTAATGAAAAACTGTTTTTT. It is translated as CADPRDTTNEKLFF.

This chain joins TRBV6-5 and TRBJ2-7, with D possibly being TRBD2 (6 bases). Germline V gene lookup returns CDR1 MNHEY and CDR2 SVGAGI. Trimming removed 8 bases at V and 5 bases at J, with 16 bases between. The CDR3 length is 13 residues. The CDR3 loop reads CASRIGGVDEQYF. The CDR3 DNA reads TGTGCCAGCCGGATCGGCGGGGTCGACGAGCAGTACTTC.